This TCR beta chain was sequenced for a study of tumor and adjacent non-tumor tissue in lung cancer. Study-level background: On average, productive TCRbeta reads reached about 4.17 million per sample.

RNA was extracted from bulk tissue without any cell sorting. Newly diagnosed lung cancer patients had thoracic surgery in China, August–November 2014, without prior chemotherapy. V was clipped by 5 bases and J by 1 base; unmatched bases: 9. This CDR3 has 16 amino acids. Study-wide findings and caveats: In normal lung, the top 100 clones were significantly more dominant than in tumor. Shorter survival was associated with higher TCR diversity in tumors.

Three rounds of nested PCR, following a modified ARM-PCR protocol, produced the TCRbeta library. MiXCR, applied by TCRdb to the multiplex PCR reads, yields one record per CDR3 protein. The table lists about 200,000 distinct CDR3 sequences, over 55% of them singletons, with approximately 25% in the top ten. Of note for this clonotype: The antigen is unknown.

This TCR was recovered from a man in his sixties with non-small cell lung cancer. The sequencing sample was made of lung tumor tissue. The V gene is TRBV12-3 or TRBV12-4, the J gene TRBJ2-7, with 9 bases identical to TRBD2. Here the CDR3 DNA reads TGTGCCAGCAGTCCTAGCGGGACTAGTGGGTCCTACGAGCAGTACTTC. This gives the protein CASSPSGTSGSYEQYF.